Following are 9 T cell receptor beta chains from one sample sequenced in a study of blood T cell repertoires in COVID-19. Method: immunoSEQ multiplex PCR; TCRdb's copy keeps in-frame clones and lacks some. The sample has some 200,000 clones, 80% to 90% seen once. Sequencing input: peripheral blood. The receptors were sampled from a woman aged 80 or over with acute or convalescent COVID-19.

This rearrangement joins TRBV6-2 or TRBV6-3 to TRBJ1-2; D is possibly TRBD1 (6 bases). V lost 5 bases to trimming and J lost 0 bases, with 10 bases between them. The CDR3 covers 14 residues. Germline CDR1 and CDR2: MNHEY and SVGEGT. This CDR3 is CASSTGTPNYGYTF. CDR3 DNA sequence: TGTGCCAGCAGTACCGGGACACCTAACTATGGCTACACCTTC.

This clone was counted once. The chain is built from TRBV30 and TRBJ1-2; 8 bases map to TRBD1. V lost 0 bases to trimming and J lost 4 bases; unmatched junction nucleotides: 7. The CDR3 runs 15 residues. The germline gives CDR1 GTSNPN, CDR2 SVGIG (reference sequence). The CDR3 bases are TGTGCCTGGAGTGTCGGACAGGGAAAGGGCTATGGCTACACCTTC. This gives the protein CAWSVGQGKGYGYTF.

The chain combines TRBV13 with TRBJ2-7; tentatively, D is TRBD2 (6 bases). Germline CDR1 is PRHDT and CDR2 is FYEKMQ (reference sequence). The ends were cut back, 0 bases at V and 2 bases at J, with 11 bases in the middle. There are 15 residues in the CDR3. The CDR3 loop is CASSLGGRTAYEQYF. CDR3 nucleotides: TGTGCCAGCAGCTTAGGAGGGAGGACCGCCTACGAGCAGTACTTC.

CDR3 in amino acids: CASSLDRGGSTEAFF. Written as DNA, the CDR3 is TGTGCCAGCAGCTTAGATAGGGGGGGGAGCACTGAAGCTTTCTTT. The chain is built from TRBV11-3 and TRBJ1-1; the D gene is possibly TRBD1 (6 bases). Germline CDR1 SGHNT, CDR2 YENEEA. V gave up 0 bases and J gave up 4 bases, with 12 bases separating them. This CDR3 region has 15 residues. The entire variable domain, with the rest obtained from reference TRBV11-3 and TRBJ1-1, is as follows: EAGVVQSPRYKIIEKKQPVAFWCNPISGHNTLYWYLQNLGQGPELLIRYENEEAVDDSQLPKDRFSAERLKGVDSTLKIQPAELGDSAVYLCASSLDRGGSTEAFFGQGTRLTVV.

This chain joins TRBV7-2 and TRBJ2-3; 9 bases map to TRBD2. Germline V gives CDR1 SGHTA, CDR2 FQGNSA. The ends lost 2 bases at V and 8 bases at J; junction bases unmatched: 20. The CDR3 covers 19 residues. As DNA, the CDR3 is TGTGCCAGCAGCTTATGGTGGGTGGTAGCGGGAGAGGCGTGGGGTACGCAGTATTTT. Translation gives CASSLWWVVAGEAWGTQYF.

The CDR3 bases are TGCAGCGTTGAAGTATCTAGACAGATTAACACTGAAGCTTTCTTT. Protein: CSVEVSRQINTEAFF. The V call is TRBV29-1, the J call TRBJ1-1; a possible D gene is TRBD1 (5 bases). The CDR3 is made up of 15 amino acids. V lost 1 base, J lost 2 bases, and 14 bases lay in between. Germline loops: CDR1 SQVTM, CDR2 ANQGSEA.

This chain uses TRBV5-1 with TRBJ2-7; D is perhaps TRBD1 (5 bases). Germline lookup yields CDR1 SGHRS and CDR2 YFSETQ. The CDR3 is made up of 12 amino acids. V lost 5 bases and J lost 3, with 9 bases in between. The CDR3 nucleotides are TGCGCCAGCAGGCAGGGCGGCTACGAGCAGTACTTC. Translating it yields CASRQGGYEQYF.

This chain links TRBV19 with TRBJ2-1, with 11 bases aligning to TRBD2. The junction had 2 bases not matched to a gene; V was cut back by 4 bases and J by 3 bases. Germline CDR1 and CDR2: LNHDA and SQIVND (reference sequence). CDR3 length: 15 residues. The CDR3 loop is CASSRGLAGYNEQFF. As DNA, the CDR3 is TGTGCCAGTAGTAGAGGACTAGCGGGCTACAATGAGCAGTTCTTC.

This chain uses TRBV11-2 with TRBJ1-2; 7 bases fit TRBD1. The CDR3 is 14 amino acids. CDR1 SGHAT and CDR2 FQNNGV come from the germline V gene. With 5 bases clipped from V and 7 bases from J, the junction kept 10 bases outside the gene matches. This chain's CDR3 is CASSHLTGSAGYTF. The CDR3 nucleotides are TGTGCCAGCAGCCACTTGACAGGGTCGGCTGGCTACACCTTC.